The 9 T cell receptor beta chains given below trace back to one sample, sequenced in a study of CD4 T cells in relation to SARS-CoV-2 and coronaviruses. Clones were sequenced by immunoSEQ multiplex PCR, and TCRdb holds only the in-frame ones, with some missing. The sample holds about 43,000 clones, roughly 80% seen once. For these TCRs, the target antigens are not known. The specimen was naive CD4+ T cells from PBMCs, cultured in vitro. Indicated subset: naive CD4+ T cells isolated by negative enrichment. The receptor source for this set is an adult with COVID-19.

The chain has TRBV4-2 and TRBJ1-6; 9 bases align to TRBD1. The CDR3 contains 16 residues. Germline CDR1 is LGHNA and CDR2 is YNFKEQ. Unmatched junction bases numbered 5, after V lost 0 bases and J lost 8 bases. The CDR3 region is CASSQEAGTGYSPLHF. In DNA, the CDR3 is TGTGCCAGCAGCCAAGAAGCAGGGACAGGGTATTCACCCCTCCACTTT.

The genes are TRBV27 and TRBJ2-7; D unresolved. There are 13 residues in the CDR3. Trimming stripped 3 bases from V and 2 bases from J, with 8 bases between. The germline V gene has CDR1 MNHEY and CDR2 SMNVEV (reference sequence). The CDR3 loop reads CASSFGPPYEQYF. CDR3 sequence (DNA): TGTGCCAGCAGTTTCGGGCCCCCCTACGAGCAGTACTTC.

The chain carries TRBV18 and TRBJ1-4; D not resolved. The CDR3 covers 14 residues. Trimming stripped 2 bases from V and 4 bases from J, with 8 bases between. Per germline, CDR1 KGHSH and CDR2 LQKENI. The CDR3: CASSPFRNNEKLFF. The CDR3 bases are TGTGCCAGCTCACCATTCAGGAATAATGAAAAACTGTTTTTT.

V gene TRBV7-2 combines with J gene TRBJ2-2; D not certain. CDR1 is SGHTA and CDR2 is FQGNSA in the germline V gene. The CDR3 spans 17 residues. V lost 2 bases and J 3 bases, leaving 16 bases between the germline ends. CDR3 loop: CASSLRIRNGDTGELFF. The CDR3 DNA is TGTGCCAGCAGCTTAAGAATTAGGAATGGGGACACCGGGGAGCTGTTTTTT.

V is TRBV5-1 and J is TRBJ2-1, with D maybe TRBD2 (6 bases). Germline loops: CDR1 SGHRS, CDR2 YFSETQ. V gave up 2 bases and J gave up 0 bases, with 12 bases separating them. This CDR3 spans 16 amino acids. CDR3 amino acids: CASSFSGLNSYNEQFF. In DNA, the CDR3 is TGCGCCAGCAGCTTTTCGGGACTGAACTCCTACAATGAGCAGTTCTTC.

This chain uses TRBV7-2 with TRBJ2-1; 9 nucleotides match TRBD2. This CDR3 spans 17 amino acids. V shed 4 bases and J 0 bases; nucleotides not matched to a gene: 7. Germline V CDR1 and CDR2: SGHTA, FQGNSA. The CDR3, as DNA: TGTGCCAGCAGCTCCCTAGCGGGATTCCGCTCCTACAATGAGCAGTTCTTC. It specifies CASSSLAGFRSYNEQFF.

The rearrangement links TRBV9 to TRBJ2-1; TRBD2 is a possible D gene (5 bases). The CDR3 has 16 residues. The germline V and J ends were trimmed by 3 bases and 3 bases, with 16 bases remaining between them. Germline loops: CDR1 SGDLS, CDR2 YYNGEE. The CDR3 loop is CASSGGERSLYNEQFF. The CDR3 DNA reads as TGTGCCAGCAGCGGAGGCGAGCGGAGCCTCTACAATGAGCAGTTCTTC. Full variable domain (outside the CDR3, taken from reference TRBV9 and TRBJ2-1): DSGVTQTPKHLITATGQRVTLRCSPRSGDLSVYWYQQSLDQGLQFLIQYYNGEERAKGNILERFSAQQFPDLHSELNLSSLELGDSALYFCASSGGERSLYNEQFFGPGTRLTVL.

V is TRBV4-3 and J is TRBJ2-7, with D tentatively TRBD2 (5 bases). V lost 1 base and J lost 0, with 13 bases in between. The CDR3 loop spans 16 amino acids. CDR1 LGHNA and CDR2 YSLEER come from the germline V gene. The CDR3 loop reads CASSQGPAADSYEQYF. The CDR3 bases are TGCGCCAGCAGCCAAGGCCCGGCAGCGGACTCCTACGAGCAGTACTTC.

This chain links TRBV24-1 with TRBJ2-7; 11 nucleotides match TRBD1. CDR1 and CDR2 from the germline V gene are KGHDR and SFDVKD. The CDR3 loop spans 15 amino acids. V lost 3 bases and J lost 2; bases outside the gene matches: 2. CDR3 nucleotide sequence: TGTGCCACCAGTGATCGGACAGGGGGCCCCTACGAGCAGTACTTC. Translated, it gives CATSDRTGGPYEQYF.